This T cell receptor beta chain was documented in a study of cytomegalovirus exposure and HLA in healthy donors. The CDR3 is 16 amino acids. Trimming cost V 0 bases and J 3 bases; bases outside gene matches: 3. Per the germline V gene, CDR1 is SGHRS and CDR2 is YFSETQ. This PCR relied on a set of 60 Vbeta primers and 13 Jbeta primers. Clones were sequenced by immunoSEQ multiplex PCR, and TCRdb holds only the in-frame ones, with some missing. The top ten clones hold roughly 17% of a sample with about 70,000 clones, approximately 74% of them seen once. For this clone: Other DNA sequences in this sample translate to the same CDR3.

The sequencing sample was made of PBMCs. The receptor was derived from a man aged 35 to 55 in good health and CMV-seropositive. The chain links TRBV5-1 to TRBJ2-3; 11 nucleotides align to TRBD2. In nucleotides, the CDR3 is TGCGCCAGCAGCTTGGGACTAGCGGGATCTACAGATACGCAGTATTTT. It is translated as CASSLGLAGSTDTQYF. The full variable domain, its missing parts supplied by reference TRBV5-1 and TRBJ2-3, is KAGVTQTPRYLIKTRGQQVTLSCSPISGHRSVSWYQQTPGQGLQFLFEYFSETQRNKGNFPGRFSGRQFSNSRSEMNVSTLELGDSALYLCASSLGLAGSTDTQYFGPGTRLTVL.